This is a list of T cell receptor beta chains from one sample in a study of TIL therapy for anti-PD-1-resistant metastatic lung cancer. The method was immunoSEQ multiplex PCR; TCRdb's version includes in-frame clones alone and lacks a portion of them. This sample has tens of thousands of clones, with around 80% found just once. Sequencing used blood, obtained at baseline. The source of these receptors is a woman aged 25-85 years with non-small cell lung cancer. Each CDR3 is given with its conserved first and last residue. Fields, in order: CDR3 length, J gene, V gene, D gene, clone size, CDR3 protein, CDR3 DNA. The D gene is left open where the match is weak. Expanded clones get a size class; other rows say once, few or many, or leave the size out.

>13|TRBJ2-5|TRBV19|NA|NA
CASSSTLLETQYF
TGTGCCAGTAGCTCAACACTGCTGGAGACCCAGTACTTC
>15|TRBJ2-1|TRBV25-1|TRBD2|few
CASSELSGGHNEQFF
TGTGCCAGCAGTGAATTATCGGGAGGGCACAATGAGCAGTTCTTC
>18|TRBJ1-3|TRBV7-9|TRBD1|few
CASSKHGGQGNFGNTIYF
TGTGCCAGCAGCAAACACGGGGGACAGGGGAACTTTGGAAACACCATATATTTT
>16|TRBJ2-7|TRBV5-4|TRBD1|few
CASSSLRTGEGYEQYF
TGTGCCAGCAGCTCGCTCAGGACAGGGGAAGGCTACGAGCAGTACTTC
>16|TRBJ2-3|TRBV5-1|TRBD2|NA
CASSVTLAGGRDTQYF
TGCGCCAGCAGCGTGACCCTAGCGGGAGGAAGAGATACGCAGTATTTT
>14|TRBJ1-5|TRBV19|TRBD1|NA
CASSPTGGNQPQHF
TGTGCCAGTAGTCCGACAGGGGGCAATCAGCCCCAGCATTTT
>14|TRBJ1-3|TRBV5-1|NA|NA
CASSSDGSGNTIYF
TGCGCCAGCAGCTCGGACGGCTCTGGAAACACCATATATTTT
>15|TRBJ2-7|TRBV6-5|TRBD1|few
CASSQNGQVVYEQYF
TGTGCCAGCAGTCAGAACGGACAGGTAGTCTACGAGCAGTACTTC
>15|TRBJ1-1|TRBV5-4|NA|NA
CASSLAQVGNTEAFF
TGTGCCAGCAGCTTGGCCCAGGTCGGGAACACTGAAGCTTTCTTT
>14|TRBJ1-6|TRBV4-2|NA|few
CASSQGPYNSPLHF
TGTGCCAGCAGCCAAGGGCCTTATAATTCACCCCTCCACTTT
>13|TRBJ1-2|TRBV18|NA|NA
CASSREDTYGYTF
TGTGCCAGCTCCCGGGAAGATACATATGGCTACACCTTC
>13|TRBJ1-1|TRBV7-9|NA|NA
CASSIDRYTEAFF
TGTGCCAGCAGCATAGACAGATACACTGAAGCTTTCTTT
>15|TRBJ1-5|TRBV6-5|NA|few
CASSQGRAFNQPQHF
TGTGCCAGCAGTCAGGGAAGGGCCTTCAATCAGCCCCAGCATTTT
>17|TRBJ2-1|TRBV7-9|NA|once
CASSLSDRRALYNEQFF
TGTGCCAGCAGCCTTTCTGACCGTAGAGCCCTCTACAATGAGCAGTTCTTC
>16|TRBJ1-6|TRBV11-2|NA|NA
CASSLGGYSYNSPLHF
TGTGCCAGCAGCTTAGGGGGGTACTCCTATAATTCACCCCTCCACTTT
>16|TRBJ1-3|TRBV9|NA|NA
CASSVDDGTSGNTIYF
TGTGCCAGCAGCGTCGATGACGGAACTAGTGGAAACACCATATATTTT
>12|TRBJ1-3|TRBV10-3|NA|few
CAISDTRNTIYF
TGTGCCATCAGTGATACCAGGAACACCATATATTTT
>13|TRBJ2-7|TRBV6-5|NA|NA
CASRPLSSYEQYF
TGTGCCAGCCGGCCTCTTAGCTCCTACGAGCAGTACTTC
>13|TRBJ2-2|TRBV29-1|TRBD1|NA
CSVETGSIGELFF
TGCAGCGTTGAGACAGGGTCAATCGGGGAGCTGTTTTTT
>14|TRBJ2-1|TRBV29-1|NA|NA
CSVKAGSSYNEQFF
TGCAGCGTTAAGGCAGGGAGCTCCTACAATGAGCAGTTCTTC
>12|TRBJ1-1|TRBV28|NA|NA
CASRSVNTEAFF
TGTGCCAGCAGGTCGGTGAACACTGAAGCTTTCTTT
>17|TRBJ1-3|TRBV2|TRBD1|NA
CASSRTGGFVSGNTIYF
TGTGCCAGCAGTAGGACAGGGGGCTTTGTATCTGGAAACACCATATATTTT
>17|TRBJ2-3|TRBV7-2|TRBD2|NA
CASSLSGLAASTDTQYF
TGTGCCAGCAGCCTCAGTGGACTAGCGGCAAGCACAGATACGCAGTATTTT
>16|TRBJ2-5|TRBV9|NA|NA
CASSVGGGKGQETQYF
TGTGCCAGCAGCGTAGGAGGAGGGAAAGGTCAAGAGACCCAGTACTTC
>14|TRBJ2-5|TRBV5-4|NA|NA
CASKPKGSQETQYF
TGTGCCAGCAAACCCAAGGGCAGCCAAGAGACCCAGTACTTC
>12|TRBJ2-3|TRBV7-2|NA|NA
CASSLFTDTQYF
TGTGCCAGCAGCTTGTTCACAGATACGCAGTATTTT
>16|TRBJ2-7|TRBV7-9|NA|few
CASRSKGGDLSYEQYF
TGTGCCAGCAGATCTAAGGGCGGGGACCTCTCCTACGAGCAGTACTTC